The rows below give T cell receptor beta chains drawn from one sample of a study of human T cells and chemical hapten exposure. From the RACE reads, TCRdb called clonotypes with MiXCR, one entry per CDR3 protein. This sample yields under 130,000 distinct CDR3 sequences, of which about 11% are seen a single time; 3.5% belongs to the top ten. Material: whole blood, obtained in connection with sensitization to the hapten diphenylcyclopropenone (DPC). The receptors were gathered from a woman between 40 and 55 years old with alopecia areata. Some clones in this sample may be carry-over from other donors' samples. The CDR3 runs from the conserved cysteine through the conserved F or W. The D gene is left open where the match is weak. Size is omitted from some rows. Given values are once, few, many or a class for expanded clones.

CDR3aa | CDR3nt | v_gene | abundance | j_gene | d_gene
CSAEPDLRPYTQYF | TGCAGCGCCGAACCGGACCTACGTCCTTATACGCAGTATTTT | TRBV29-1 | few | TRBJ2-3 | .
CATRSWGAKAYSYEQYF | TGTGCCACGCGCTCATGGGGGGCGAAGGCCTACTCCTACGAGCAGTACTTC | TRBV27 | many | TRBJ2-7 | .
CASSPTGGDQPQHF | TGTGCCAGCTCCCCGACAGGTGGGGATCAGCCCCAGCATTTT | TRBV18 | . | TRBJ1-5 | .
CASCGEGYNEKLFF | TGTGCCAGTTGCGGGGAAGGGTACAATGAAAAACTGTTTTTT | TRBV18 | many | TRBJ1-4 | .
CASSLRPLISYEQYF | TGTGCCAGCAGCTTAAGACCGCTGATCTCCTACGAGCAGTACTTC | TRBV5-6 | few | TRBJ2-7 | .
CASSMRTGYTGELFF | TGTGCCAGCAGCATGCGGACAGGCTACACCGGGGAGCTGTTTTTT | TRBV3-1 | few | TRBJ2-2 | TRBD1
CASSFLAGSRGDTQYF | TGTGCCAGCAGTTTCCTGGCGGGGAGTCGGGGAGATACGCAGTATTTT | TRBV28 | few | TRBJ2-3 | .
CAISAGRGQGTITDTQYF | TGTGCCATCAGTGCCGGTCGGGGACAGGGGACCATCACAGATACGCAGTATTTT | TRBV10-3 | many | TRBJ2-3 | TRBD1
CASSPSRDSSGMRYNEQFF | TGTGCCAGCAGCCCTAGTCGGGATTCTAGCGGGATGCGGTACAATGAGCAGTTCTTC | TRBV7-2 | . | TRBJ2-1 | TRBD2
CASRRTENYGYTF | TGTGCCAGCAGAAGGACAGAGAACTATGGCTACACCTTC | TRBV12-3/TRBV12-4 | many | TRBJ1-2 | .
CASSTRTGVWGTEAFF | TGTGCCAGCAGCACCCGGACAGGGGTGTGGGGCACTGAAGCTTTCTTT | TRBV11-2 | many | TRBJ1-1 | TRBD1
CASSFKGPDQPQHF | TGTGCCAGCAGTTTTAAGGGGCCGGATCAGCCCCAGCATTTT | TRBV7-2 | many | TRBJ1-5 | .
CASSEPPARLAGGTDEQFF | TGTGCCAGCAGTGAGCCTCCCGCGAGGCTAGCGGGAGGTACGGATGAGCAGTTCTTC | TRBV6-4 | few | TRBJ2-1 | TRBD2